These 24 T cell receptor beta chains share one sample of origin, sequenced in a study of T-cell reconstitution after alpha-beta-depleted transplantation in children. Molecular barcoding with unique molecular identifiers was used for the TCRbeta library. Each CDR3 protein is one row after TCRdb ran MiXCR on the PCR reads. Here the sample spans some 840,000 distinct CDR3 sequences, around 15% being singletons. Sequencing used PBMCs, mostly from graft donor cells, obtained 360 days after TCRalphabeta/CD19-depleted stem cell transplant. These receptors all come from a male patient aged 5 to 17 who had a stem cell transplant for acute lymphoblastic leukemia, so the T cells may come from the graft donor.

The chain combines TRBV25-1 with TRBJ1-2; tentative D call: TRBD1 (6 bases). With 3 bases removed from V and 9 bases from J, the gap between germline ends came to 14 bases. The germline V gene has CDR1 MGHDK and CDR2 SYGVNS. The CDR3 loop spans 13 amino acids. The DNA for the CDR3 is TGTGCCAGCAGTGAGAGGGGGACCCACAGCTACACCTTC. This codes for CASSERGTHSYTF.

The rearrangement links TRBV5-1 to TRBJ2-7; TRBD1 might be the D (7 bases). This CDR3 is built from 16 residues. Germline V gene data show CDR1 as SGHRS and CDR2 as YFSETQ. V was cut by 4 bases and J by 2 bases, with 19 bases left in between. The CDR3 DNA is TGCGCCAGCAGCCCCGATTCAGGGGGGATGACCTACGAGCAGTACTTC. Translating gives CASSPDSGGMTYEQYF.

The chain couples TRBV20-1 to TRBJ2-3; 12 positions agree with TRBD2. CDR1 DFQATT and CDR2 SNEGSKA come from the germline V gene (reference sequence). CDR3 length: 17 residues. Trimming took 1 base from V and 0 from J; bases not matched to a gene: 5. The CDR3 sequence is CSARGWTSGKSTDTQYF. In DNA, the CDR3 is TGCAGTGCTAGAGGGTGGACTAGCGGGAAAAGCACAGATACGCAGTATTTT.

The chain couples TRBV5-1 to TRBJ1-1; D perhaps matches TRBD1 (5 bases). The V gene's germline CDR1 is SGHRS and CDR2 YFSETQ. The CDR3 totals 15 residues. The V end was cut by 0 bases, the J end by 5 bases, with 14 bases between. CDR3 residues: CASSLGPGKGTEAFF. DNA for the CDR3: TGCGCCAGCAGCTTGGGTCCGGGGAAGGGGACTGAAGCTTTCTTT.

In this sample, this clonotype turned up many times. CDR3 coding DNA: TGCGCCAGCAGCTTGGTCGACAGGGCTGATACGCAGTATTTT. The encoded protein is CASSLVDRADTQYF. This chain joins TRBV5-1 and TRBJ2-3, with 7 bases fitting TRBD1. This CDR3 is built from 14 residues. Germline CDR1 and CDR2: SGHRS and YFSETQ. The V gene end was trimmed by 0 bases and the J gene end by 6 bases; junction bases not matched to a gene: 4. Complete variable domain (other parts from reference TRBV5-1 and TRBJ2-3): KAGVTQTPRYLIKTRGQQVTLSCSPISGHRSVSWYQQTPGQGLQFLFEYFSETQRNKGNFPGRFSGRQFSNSRSEMNVSTLELGDSALYLCASSLVDRADTQYFGPGTRLTVL.

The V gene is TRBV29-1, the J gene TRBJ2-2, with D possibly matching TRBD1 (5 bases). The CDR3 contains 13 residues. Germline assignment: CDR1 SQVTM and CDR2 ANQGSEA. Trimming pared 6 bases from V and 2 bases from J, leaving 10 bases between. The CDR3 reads CSVFDSNTGELFF. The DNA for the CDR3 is TGCAGCGTGTTCGACAGCAACACCGGGGAGCTGTTTTTT.

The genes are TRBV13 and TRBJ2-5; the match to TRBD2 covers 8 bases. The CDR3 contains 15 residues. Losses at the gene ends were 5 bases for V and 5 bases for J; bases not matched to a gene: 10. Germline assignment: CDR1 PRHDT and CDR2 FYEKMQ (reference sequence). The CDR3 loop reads CASSIVAGRRETQYF. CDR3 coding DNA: TGTGCCAGCAGCATTGTAGCGGGGAGGCGGGAGACCCAGTACTTC.

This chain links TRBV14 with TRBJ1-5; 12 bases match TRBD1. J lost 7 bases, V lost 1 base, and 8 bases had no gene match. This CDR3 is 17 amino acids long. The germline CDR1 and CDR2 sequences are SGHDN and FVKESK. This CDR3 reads CASSQGSGQGAGQPQHF. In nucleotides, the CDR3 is TGTGCCAGCAGCCAAGGATCGGGACAGGGGGCAGGGCAGCCCCAGCATTTT.

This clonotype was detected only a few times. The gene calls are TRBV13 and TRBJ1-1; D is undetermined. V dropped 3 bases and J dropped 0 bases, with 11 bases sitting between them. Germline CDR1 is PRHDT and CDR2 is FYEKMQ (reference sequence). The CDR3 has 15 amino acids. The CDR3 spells CASSFRGLLNTEAFF. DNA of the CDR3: TGTGCCAGCAGCTTTCGGGGTCTCTTGAACACTGAAGCTTTCTTT.

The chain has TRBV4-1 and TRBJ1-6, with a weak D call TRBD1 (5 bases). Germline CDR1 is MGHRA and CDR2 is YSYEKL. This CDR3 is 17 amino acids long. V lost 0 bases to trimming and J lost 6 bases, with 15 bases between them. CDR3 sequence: CASSQERGRAPNSPLHF. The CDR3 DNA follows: TGCGCCAGCAGCCAAGAGCGCGGCAGGGCCCCTAATTCACCCCTCCACTTT.

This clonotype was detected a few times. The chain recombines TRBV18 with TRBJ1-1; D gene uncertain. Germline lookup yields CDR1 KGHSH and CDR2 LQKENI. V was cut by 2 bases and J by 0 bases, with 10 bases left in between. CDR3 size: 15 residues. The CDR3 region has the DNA TGTGCCAGCTCACCAGAGAGGGTCATGAACACTGAAGCTTTCTTT. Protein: CASSPERVMNTEAFF.

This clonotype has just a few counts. In DNA form, the CDR3 reads TGTGCCACCAGCAGGAAGCGGGACAGCTCCTACAATGAGCAGTTCTTC. Encoded protein: CATSRKRDSSYNEQFF. The chain is built from TRBV15 and TRBJ2-1; the D gene could be TRBD1 or TRBD2 (7 bases each). The CDR3 covers 16 residues. Trimming removed 3 bases at V and 0 bases at J, with 12 bases between. Germline V CDR1 and CDR2: LNHNV, YYDKDF (reference sequence). Full variable domain (rest looked up from reference TRBV15 and TRBJ2-1): DAMVIQNPRYQVTQFGKPVTLSCSQTLNHNVMYWYQQKSSQAPKLLFHYYDKDFNNEADTPDNFQSRRPNTSFCFLDIRSPGLGDTAMYLCATSRKRDSSYNEQFFGPGTRLTVL.

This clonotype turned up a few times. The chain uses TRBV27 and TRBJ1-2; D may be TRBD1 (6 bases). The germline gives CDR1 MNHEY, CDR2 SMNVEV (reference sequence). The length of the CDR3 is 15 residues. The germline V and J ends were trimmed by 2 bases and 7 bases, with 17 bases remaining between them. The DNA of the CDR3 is TGTGCCAGCAGTTTAGATCAGTGGCAGGGGTCTGGCTACACCTTC. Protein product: CASSLDQWQGSGYTF.

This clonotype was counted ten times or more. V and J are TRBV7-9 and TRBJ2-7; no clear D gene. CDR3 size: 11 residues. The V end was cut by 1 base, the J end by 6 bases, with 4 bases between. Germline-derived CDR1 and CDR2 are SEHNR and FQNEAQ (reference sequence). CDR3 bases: TGTGCCAGCAGCTTAGGTCTCGAGCAGTACTTC. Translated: CASSLGLEQYF.

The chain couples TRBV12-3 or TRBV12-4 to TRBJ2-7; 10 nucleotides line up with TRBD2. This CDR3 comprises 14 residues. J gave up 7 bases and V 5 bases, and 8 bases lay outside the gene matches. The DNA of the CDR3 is TGTGCCAGCAGTCCGAGCGGGAGGGCGCGAGAGCAGTACTTC. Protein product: CASSPSGRAREQYF.

DNA for the CDR3: TGTGCCAGCTCACCATTCGCCGGGACAGGGGGTGGAAACACCATATATTTT. Amino acids: CASSPFAGTGGGNTIYF. This sequence joins TRBV18 and TRBJ1-3; TRBD1 matches 11 bases. Germline assignment: CDR1 KGHSH and CDR2 LQKENI. V was pared by 2 bases and J by 3 bases, with 6 bases of the junction left unmatched. The CDR3 sequence is 17 residues long.

DNA of the CDR3: TGCGCCAGCAGCCAACGACCGGTTGACGGACCTTATGGCTACACCTTC. Its translation is CASSQRPVDGPYGYTF. V usage is TRBV4-1 and J usage is TRBJ1-2, with D unclear. Looked up from germline, CDR1 is MGHRA and CDR2 is YSYEKL. The CDR3 runs to 16 residues. The germline V and J ends were trimmed by 2 bases and 5 bases, with 18 bases remaining between them.

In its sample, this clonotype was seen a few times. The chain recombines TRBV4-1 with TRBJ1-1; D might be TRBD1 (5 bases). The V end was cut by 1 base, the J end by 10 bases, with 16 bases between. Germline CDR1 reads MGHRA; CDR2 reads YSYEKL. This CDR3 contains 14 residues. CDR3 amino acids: CASSQGRGTGLAFF. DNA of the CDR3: TGCGCCAGCAGCCAAGGTCGAGGGACCGGGCTAGCTTTCTTT.

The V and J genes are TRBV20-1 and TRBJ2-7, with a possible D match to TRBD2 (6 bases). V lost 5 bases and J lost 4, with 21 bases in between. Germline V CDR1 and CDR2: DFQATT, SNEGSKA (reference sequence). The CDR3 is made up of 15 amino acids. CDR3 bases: TGCAGTGCTTCCCAACCGGGACTGACACCATACGAGCAGTACTTC. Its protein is CSASQPGLTPYEQYF.

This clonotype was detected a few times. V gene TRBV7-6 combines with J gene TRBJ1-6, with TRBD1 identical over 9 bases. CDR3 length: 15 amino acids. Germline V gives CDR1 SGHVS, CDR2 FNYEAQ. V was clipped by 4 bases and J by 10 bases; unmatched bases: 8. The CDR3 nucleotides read TGTGCCAGCAGCTCGGCCGGGACAGGGAGGTCACCCCTCCACTTT. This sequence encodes CASSSAGTGRSPLHF.

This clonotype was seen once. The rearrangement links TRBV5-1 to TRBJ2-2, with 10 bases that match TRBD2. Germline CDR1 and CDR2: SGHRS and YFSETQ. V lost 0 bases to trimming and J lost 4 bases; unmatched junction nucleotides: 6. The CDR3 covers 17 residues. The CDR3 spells CASSLVGAGGPTGELFF. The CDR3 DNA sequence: TGCGCCAGCAGCTTGGTAGGAGCGGGAGGGCCCACCGGGGAGCTGTTTTTT.

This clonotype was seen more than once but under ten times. The CDR3 DNA reads as TGCGCCAGCAGCCAAGAAACGAGCTCGTGGGAGCAGTACTTC. Its translation: CASSQETSSWEQYF. The gene calls are TRBV4-3 and TRBJ2-7, with D unresolved. The germline V gene has CDR1 LGHNA and CDR2 YSLEER. This CDR3 spans 14 amino acids. V lost 0 bases and J 7 bases, leaving 13 bases between the germline ends.

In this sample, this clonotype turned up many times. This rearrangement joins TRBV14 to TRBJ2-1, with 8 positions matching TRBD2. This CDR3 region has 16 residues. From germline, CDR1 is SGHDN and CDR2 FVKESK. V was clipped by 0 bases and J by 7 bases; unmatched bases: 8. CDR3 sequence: CASSQETPSGSNEQFF. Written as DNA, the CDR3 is TGTGCCAGCAGCCAAGAAACGCCTAGCGGGTCGAATGAGCAGTTCTTC.

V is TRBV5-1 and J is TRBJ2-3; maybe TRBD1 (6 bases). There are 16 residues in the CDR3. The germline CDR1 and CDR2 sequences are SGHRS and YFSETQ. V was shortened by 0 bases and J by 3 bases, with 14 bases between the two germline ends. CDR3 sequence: CASSLALQGSTDTQYF. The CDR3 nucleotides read TGCGCCAGCAGCTTGGCCCTACAGGGAAGTACAGATACGCAGTATTTT.